A single sample is the source of the 26 T cell receptor beta chains below, sequenced in a study of early T cells in non-severe SARS-CoV-2 infection. A single record per CDR3 protein comes from TCRdb applying MiXCR to the 5' RACE reads. The table lists about 64,000 distinct CDR3 sequences, roughly 12% of them singletons. The input for sequencing was whole blood, taken at baseline. These receptors were collected from an adult who was a healthcare worker with PCR-confirmed SARS-CoV-2 infection or an uninfected control (not recorded which).

V usage is TRBV7-9 and J usage is TRBJ1-1, with D perhaps TRBD1 (6 bases). Per germline, CDR1 SEHNR and CDR2 FQNEAQ (reference sequence). The CDR3 is 16 residues long. Trimming removed 5 bases from V and 6 bases from J, with 22 bases in between. The DNA for the CDR3 is TGTGCCAGCAGCACTCCGACAGGTCCCTCCCGGGCTGAAGCTTTCTTT. It encodes CASSTPTGPSRAEAFF.

This clonotype was counted between two and nine times. This chain uses TRBV3-1 with TRBJ2-7, with TRBD1 identical over 7 bases. The CDR3 is 17 amino acids. Trimming removed 5 bases from V and 3 bases from J; junction bases left unmatched: 16. CDR1 and CDR2 (germline): LGHDT, YNNKEL (reference sequence). CDR3 loop: CASSKTIRDRAFYEQYF. The CDR3 nucleotides are TGTGCCAGCAGCAAGACCATCCGGGACAGAGCTTTCTACGAGCAGTACTTC.

The chain employs TRBV20-1 and TRBJ2-3, with 9 bases aligning to TRBD1. This CDR3 has 14 residues. Germline lookup yields CDR1 DFQATT and CDR2 SNEGSKA (reference sequence). With V trimmed by 0 bases and J by 3 bases, 1 base remained unmatched. CDR3 amino acids: CSARDGQGTDTQYF. The CDR3 DNA sequence: TGCAGTGCTAGAGATGGACAGGGGACAGATACGCAGTATTTT.

This clonotype has only a few counts. This sequence joins TRBV5-5 and TRBJ1-1; D is perhaps TRBD1 (5 bases). The CDR3 covers 14 residues. V dropped 6 bases and J dropped 1 base, with 13 bases sitting between them. CDR1 and CDR2 (germline): SGHKS, YYEKEE (reference sequence). CDR3 loop: CASTPTGGNTEAFF. CDR3 nucleotide sequence: TGTGCCAGCACCCCAACGGGGGGGAACACTGAAGCTTTCTTT.

This clonotype was seen more than once but under ten times. The chain couples TRBV14 to TRBJ2-7; no clear D. This CDR3 is 12 amino acids long. Germline CDR1 reads SGHDN; CDR2 reads FVKESK. V shed 2 bases and J shed 4 bases, with 6 bases lying between them. CDR3 in DNA: TGTGCCAGCAGCCAATTCCCTTACGAGCAGTACTTC. It codes for CASSQFPYEQYF.

This chain uses TRBV6-5 with TRBJ1-5; TRBD1 might be the D (5 bases). V was cut by 8 bases and J by 0 bases, with 14 bases left in between. Germline-derived CDR1 and CDR2 are MNHEY and SVGAGI. This CDR3 region has 15 residues. The CDR3 loop is CASGIGTDSNQPQHF. The CDR3 DNA reads TGTGCCAGCGGAATTGGGACGGATAGCAATCAGCCCCAGCATTTT.

This clonotype was picked up a small number of times. V is TRBV10-1 and J is TRBJ2-1, with 7 bases identical to TRBD1. Germline V gene sequence: CDR1 WNHNN, CDR2 SYGVQD (reference sequence). The junction had 2 bases not matched to a gene; V was cut back by 2 bases and J by 4 bases. CDR3 size: 14 residues. CDR3 residues: CASSERTGYNEQFF. The DNA for the CDR3 is TGCGCCAGCAGTGAGAGGACAGGATACAATGAGCAGTTCTTC.

In this sample, this clonotype turned up a few times. This sequence joins TRBV10-2 and TRBJ2-1; 14 positions agree with TRBD2. Germline lookup yields CDR1 WSHSY and CDR2 SAAADI. With V trimmed by 7 bases and J by 9 bases, 8 bases remained unmatched. The length of the CDR3 is 15 residues. CDR3 sequence: CASKPTSGRAGEQFF. For the CDR3, the DNA is TGCGCCAGCAAACCGACTAGCGGGAGGGCCGGTGAGCAGTTCTTC.

The chain combines TRBV11-2 with TRBJ2-7, with D tentatively TRBD1 or TRBD2 (5 bases each). The CDR3 runs to 13 residues. V lost 5 bases and J 3 bases, leaving 11 bases between the germline ends. The germline CDR1 and CDR2 sequences are SGHAT and FQNNGV. The CDR3 sequence is CASSHGTYYEQYF. DNA of the CDR3: TGTGCCAGCAGCCACGGGACGTACTACGAGCAGTACTTC.

This chain joins TRBV10-3 and TRBJ2-1; 8 bases fit TRBD2. Per the germline V gene, CDR1 is ENHRY and CDR2 is SYGVKD. After removal of 4 bases from V and 10 bases from J, the junction contained 12 bases not matched to a gene. This CDR3 comprises 15 residues. CDR3 DNA: TGTGCCATCAGTGTTGGAGGAGCGGGAGAAGGCGAGCAGTTCTTC. This gives the protein CAISVGGAGEGEQFF.

The rearrangement links TRBV15 to TRBJ2-3; either TRBD1 or TRBD2 may supply D (5 bases each). CDR1 and CDR2 from the germline V gene are LNHNV and YYDKDF (reference sequence). The CDR3 loop spans 16 amino acids. The V gene lost 5 bases and the J gene lost 3 bases, with 18 bases spanning the gap. The CDR3 bases are TGTGCCACCAGCGACCGGGACCCCCGAAGGACAGATACGCAGTATTTT. This gives the protein CATSDRDPRRTDTQYF.

The chain recombines TRBV2 with TRBJ1-1; 9 bases are a match to TRBD1. Germline values: CDR1 SNHLY, CDR2 FYNNEI. There are 15 residues in the CDR3. The trim removed 2 bases at V and 2 bases at J, leaving 3 bases unmatched. The CDR3 here is CASSETTGGNTEAFF. The CDR3 DNA is TGTGCCAGCAGTGAAACAACAGGGGGCAACACTGAAGCTTTCTTT.

The chain has TRBV27 and TRBJ2-1; unclear D gene. Looked up from germline, CDR1 is MNHEY and CDR2 is SMNVEV (reference sequence). The CDR3 runs 14 residues. Trimming cost V 5 bases and J 9 bases, with 17 bases left between them. The CDR3 DNA reads TGTGCCAGCAGTCCCCTAGGACGAGAAGGTGAGCAGTTCTTC. It specifies CASSPLGREGEQFF.

This clonotype showed up many times. The chain joins TRBV12-3 or TRBV12-4 to TRBJ1-6; D is unresolved. Trimming stripped 4 bases from V and 10 bases from J, with 14 bases between. This CDR3 region has 14 residues. The CDR3 DNA reads as TGTGCCAGCAGTTCAACACTGGGCCGGTCACCCCTCCACTTT. Protein: CASSSTLGRSPLHF.

The chain is built from TRBV6-5 and TRBJ1-1, with a possible D match to TRBD1 (5 bases). Germline assignment: CDR1 MNHEY and CDR2 SVGAGI. Trimming removed 0 bases from V and 1 base from J, with 6 bases in between. The CDR3 is 14 amino acids. The CDR3 loop reads CASSYSQGNTEAFF. In DNA, the CDR3 is TGTGCCAGCAGTTACTCTCAGGGGAACACTGAAGCTTTCTTT.

This clonotype has a handful of counts. This chain links TRBV12-3 or TRBV12-4 with TRBJ2-7; D is perhaps TRBD1 or TRBD2 (5 bases each). V dropped 4 bases and J dropped 5 bases, with 12 bases sitting between them. The length of the CDR3 is 13 residues. As DNA, the CDR3 is TGTGCCAGCAGTTCATCCCGGGGCGACGAGCAGTACTTC. Translating gives CASSSSRGDEQYF.

The rearrangement links TRBV6-6 to TRBJ2-4; 8 bases match TRBD2. CDR1 is MNHNY and CDR2 is SVGAGI in the germline V gene (reference sequence). The CDR3 covers 18 residues. The V segment lost 2 bases and the J segment 1 base; nucleotides outside the gene matches: 10. Here the CDR3 reads CASSYLIGQREAKNIQYF. CDR3 bases: TGTGCCAGCAGTTACCTTATAGGGCAGCGGGAGGCCAAAAACATTCAGTACTTC.

This clonotype was recorded a few times. V and J are TRBV13 and TRBJ2-1; 9 nucleotides align to TRBD1. Germline CDR1 PRHDT, CDR2 FYEKMQ (reference sequence). This CDR3 spans 15 amino acids. After removal of 5 bases from V and 6 bases from J, the junction contained 8 bases not matched to a gene. CDR3 sequence: CASSPRTGEGNEQFF. The CDR3 nucleotides read TGTGCCAGCAGCCCCCGGACAGGGGAGGGCAATGAGCAGTTCTTC.

This clonotype was picked up a small number of times. The V gene is TRBV3-1, the J gene TRBJ2-1; D remains unclear. Deletions cut 0 bases from V and 10 bases from J, with 7 bases between. This CDR3 region has 12 residues. CDR1 is LGHDT and CDR2 is YNNKEL in the germline V gene (reference sequence). The CDR3 protein is CASSQETGEQFF. The CDR3 DNA follows: TGTGCCAGCAGCCAAGAGACCGGAGAGCAGTTCTTC.

In its sample, this clonotype was seen a few times. V is TRBV21-1 and J is TRBJ2-1. TRBV21-1 is noted as a pseudogene. This CDR3 has 13 residues. The DNA of the CDR3 is TGTGCCAGCAGCAAAGCTTATCGCAATGAGCAGTTCTTC. Translating gives CASSKAYRNEQFF.

This clonotype has a handful of counts. This chain connects TRBV7-2 to TRBJ1-2; D call uncertain. Trimming pared 5 bases from V and 3 bases from J, leaving 4 bases between. This CDR3 is built from 11 residues. Germline V gives CDR1 SGHTA, CDR2 FQGNSA. This chain's CDR3 is CASSLYYGYTF. Here the CDR3 DNA reads TGTGCCAGCAGCCTCTACTATGGCTACACCTTC.

The chain combines TRBV30 with TRBJ1-5, with D unclear. The CDR3 contains 14 residues. V was cut by 2 bases and J by 1 base, with 9 bases left in between. CDR1 GTSNPN and CDR2 SVGIG come from the germline V gene (reference sequence). This CDR3 is CAWSSFGSNQPQHF. The CDR3 nucleotides are TGTGCCTGGAGTTCATTTGGGAGCAATCAGCCCCAGCATTTT.

V usage is TRBV19 and J usage is TRBJ2-2; 9 bases line up with TRBD2. Germline V gene data show CDR1 as LNHDA and CDR2 as SQIVND (reference sequence). J gave up 3 bases and V 4 bases, and 3 bases lay outside the gene matches. The CDR3 is 15 amino acids. The CDR3: CASSTAGGYTGELFF. CDR3 sequence (DNA): TGTGCCAGTAGTACAGCGGGGGGCTACACCGGGGAGCTGTTTTTT.

This clonotype occurred many times. This chain links TRBV7-9 with TRBJ2-3; the D gene is possibly TRBD2 (6 bases). The CDR3 contains 15 residues. V shed 2 bases and J shed 4 bases, with 13 bases lying between them. CDR1 and CDR2 from the germline V gene are SEHNR and FQNEAQ (reference sequence). This CDR3 reads CASSLMRAGPDTQYF. For the CDR3, the DNA is TGTGCCAGCAGCTTAATGAGAGCGGGTCCAGATACGCAGTATTTT.

CDR3 sequence: CASSLGTGPTGEQFF. The CDR3, as DNA: TGTGCCAGCAGCCTCGGGACAGGACCTACGGGTGAGCAGTTCTTC. The chain has TRBV9 and TRBJ2-1, with TRBD1 identical over 8 bases. The CDR3 sequence is 15 residues long. With V trimmed by 4 bases and J by 9 bases, 12 bases remained unmatched. Germline V gives CDR1 SGDLS, CDR2 YYNGEE.

The gene calls are TRBV2 and TRBJ2-4, with D maybe TRBD1 (5 bases). V was shortened by 3 bases and J by 7 bases, with 10 bases between the two germline ends. Germline CDR1 is SNHLY and CDR2 is FYNNEI. The length of the CDR3 is 13 residues. The CDR3 protein is CASSEGPWNIQYF. CDR3 in DNA: TGTGCCAGCAGTGAGGGGCCATGGAACATTCAGTACTTC. Together with reference TRBV2 and TRBJ2-4, the CDR3 gives the full variable domain: EPEVTQTPSHQVTQMGQEVILRCVPISNHLYFYWYRQILGQKVEFLVSFYNNEISEKSEIFDDQFSVERPDGSNFTLKIRSTKLEDSAMYFCASSEGPWNIQYFGAGTRLSVL.